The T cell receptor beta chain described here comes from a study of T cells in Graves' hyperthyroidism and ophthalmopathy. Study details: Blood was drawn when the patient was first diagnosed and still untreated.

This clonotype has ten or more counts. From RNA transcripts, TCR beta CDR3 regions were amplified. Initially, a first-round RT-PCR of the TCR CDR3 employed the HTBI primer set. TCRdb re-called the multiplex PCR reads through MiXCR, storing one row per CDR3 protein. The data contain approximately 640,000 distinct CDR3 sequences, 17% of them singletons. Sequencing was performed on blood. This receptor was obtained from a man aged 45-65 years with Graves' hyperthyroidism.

The CDR3 loop reads CASASTGTYYEQYF. The DNA for the CDR3 is TGTGCCAGCGCTTCCACGGGGACTTACTACGAGCAGTACTTC. The chain has TRBV27 and TRBJ2-7; D possibly corresponds to TRBD2 (6 bases). The CDR3 is made up of 14 amino acids. V shed 8 bases and J shed 3 bases, with 17 bases lying between them. Looked up from germline, CDR1 is MNHEY and CDR2 is SMNVEV (reference sequence).